This T cell receptor beta chain was obtained from a study of blood T cell repertoires in COVID-19. Study-level background: COVID-19 samples collected from the United States, Italy and Spain covered acute and convalescent phases. The cDNA or gDNA used as material had been derived from T cells, B-cell-depleted T cells, or PBMCs.

Measured with immunoSEQ multiplex PCR; TCRdb has only the in-frame clones, and not every one. Here the sample spans about 240,000 clones, about nine tenths being singletons. Trimming cost V 7 bases and J 9 bases; bases outside gene matches: 12. The CDR3 runs to 14 residues. The germline V gene encodes CDR1 MNHEY and CDR2 SVGAGI. The V call is TRBV6-5, the J call TRBJ2-1; 7 bases map to TRBD1. This receptor was obtained from a man in his sixties who had recovered from COVID-19. Sequenced material: peripheral blood. The CDR3 spells CASTRNIQGSEQFF. CDR3 nucleotide sequence: TGTGCCAGCACCCGGAATATACAGGGGAGTGAGCAGTTCTTC.